The clone carrying this T cell receptor (beta chain) showed up just once. The method was immunoSEQ multiplex PCR; TCRdb's version includes in-frame clones alone and lacks a portion of them. The sample has more than 85,000 clones, just over 90% seen once. The sample comes from a study of T cell changes during pregnancy in multiple sclerosis. This receptor was obtained from a female donor with multiple sclerosis, enrolled in a pregnancy study. The source material was peripheral blood, sampled in the second trimester of pregnancy.

The CDR3 is CASSIEGARSGNTIYF. The DNA for the CDR3 is TGTGCCAGCAGTATAGAGGGGGCACGCTCTGGAAACACCATATATTTT. The chain combines TRBV6-6 with TRBJ1-3; TRBD1 aligns across 7 bases. The CDR3 consists of 16 residues. From germline, CDR1 is MNHNY and CDR2 SVGAGI (reference sequence). Trimming cost V 5 bases and J 0 bases; bases outside gene matches: 7.